These 5 T cell receptor beta chains were all obtained from the same sample, sequenced in a study of chemoradiotherapy in HPV16-positive cancers. The table came from immunoSEQ multiplex PCR; TCRdb's copy has only in-frame clones and leaves some out. The data hold 2,500 to 3,500 clones, with about 90% observed a single time. Sequenced here: tumor tissue, sampled from a patient who underwent chemoradiotherapy. The receptors originated from a human donor with HPV-associated anogenital cancer.

DNA for the CDR3: TGTGCCAGCAGTCAATCTCCGACACCCGAAGGGACCCAGTACTTC. Its translation is CASSQSPTPEGTQYF. The rearrangement joins TRBV2 to TRBJ2-5; D remains unclear. CDR1 SNHLY and CDR2 FYNNEI come from the germline V gene. The CDR3 spans 15 residues. Trimming removed 5 bases from V and 7 bases from J, with 20 bases in between.

CDR3 sequence: CASSLLNTEAFF. The CDR3 bases are TGTGCCAGCAGCTTACTAAACACTGAAGCTTTCTTT. The J gene is TRBJ1-1, the V gene TRBV7-8; D remains unclear. V was clipped by 2 bases and J by 2 bases, with 3 bases between them. Germline V gene data show CDR1 as SGHVS and CDR2 as FQNEAQ. The CDR3 has 12 amino acids. Together with reference TRBV7-8 and TRBJ1-1, the CDR3 gives the full variable domain: GAGVSQSPRYKVAKRGQDVALRCDPISGHVSLFWYQQALGQGPEFLTYFQNEAQLDKSGLPSDRFFAERPEGSVSTLKIQRTQQEDSAVYLCASSLLNTEAFFGQGTRLTVV.

The rearrangement uses TRBV11-2 and TRBJ2-7, with 9 positions matching TRBD2. V shed 0 bases, J shed 6 bases, and the junction held 9 bases outside the gene matches. The CDR3 runs 16 residues. CDR1 is SGHAT and CDR2 is FQNNGV in the germline V gene. The CDR3 DNA is TGTGCCAGCAGCTTAGAGGTAGGGCTAGCGGGGTCCGAGCAGTACTTC. Protein: CASSLEVGLAGSEQYF.

V gene TRBV7-5 combines with J gene TRBJ2-7; TRBD2 is the table's D call, not checked against the DNA. TRBV7-5 is given as a pseudogene. The CDR3 is 17 residues long. CDR3 DNA: TGTGTCAGAAGCTTATTCCCCCAACTAGCGGGAGACTACGAGCAGTACTTC. This sequence encodes CVRSLFPQLAGDYEQYF.

This chain joins TRBV27 and TRBJ2-3, with no clear D. V was clipped by 6 bases and J by 0 bases, with 4 bases between them. CDR3 length: 12 residues. Germline CDR1 and CDR2: MNHEY and SMNVEV (reference sequence). CDR3 protein: CASRRSTDTQYF. CDR3 sequence (DNA): TGTGCCAGCAGACGTAGCACAGATACGCAGTATTTT.